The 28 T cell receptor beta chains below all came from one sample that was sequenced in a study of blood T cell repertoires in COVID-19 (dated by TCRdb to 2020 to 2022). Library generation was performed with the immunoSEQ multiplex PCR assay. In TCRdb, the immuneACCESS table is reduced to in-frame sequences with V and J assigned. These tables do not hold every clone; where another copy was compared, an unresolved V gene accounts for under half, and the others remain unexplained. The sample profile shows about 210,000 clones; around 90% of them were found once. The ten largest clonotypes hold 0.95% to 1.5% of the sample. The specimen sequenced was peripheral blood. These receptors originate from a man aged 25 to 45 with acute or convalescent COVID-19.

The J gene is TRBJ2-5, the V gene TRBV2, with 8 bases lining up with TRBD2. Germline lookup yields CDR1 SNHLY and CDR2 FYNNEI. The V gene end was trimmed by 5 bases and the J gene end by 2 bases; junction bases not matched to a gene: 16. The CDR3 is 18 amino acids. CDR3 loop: CASSPRLRGGRKQETQYF. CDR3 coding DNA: TGTGCCAGCAGTCCCCGGCTTCGGGGGGGGCGAAAGCAAGAGACCCAGTACTTC. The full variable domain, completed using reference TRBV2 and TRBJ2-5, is EPEVTQTPSHQVTQMGQEVILRCVPISNHLYFYWYRQILGQKVEFLVSFYNNEISEKSEIFDDQFSVERPDGSNFTLKIRSTKLEDSAMYFCASSPRLRGGRKQETQYFGPGTRLLVL.

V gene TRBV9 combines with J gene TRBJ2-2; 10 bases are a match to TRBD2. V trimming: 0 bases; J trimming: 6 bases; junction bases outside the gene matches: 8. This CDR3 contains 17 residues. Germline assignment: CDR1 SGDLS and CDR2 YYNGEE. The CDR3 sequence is CASSVAQSGRAAGELFF. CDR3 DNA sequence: TGTGCCAGCAGCGTAGCTCAGAGCGGGAGGGCCGCCGGGGAGCTGTTTTTT.

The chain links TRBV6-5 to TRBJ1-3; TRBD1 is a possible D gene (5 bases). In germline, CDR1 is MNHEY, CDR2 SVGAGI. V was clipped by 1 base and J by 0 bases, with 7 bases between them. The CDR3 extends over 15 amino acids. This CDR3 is CASSYYRGSGNTIYF. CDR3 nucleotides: TGTGCCAGCAGTTACTATAGGGGCTCTGGAAACACCATATATTTT.

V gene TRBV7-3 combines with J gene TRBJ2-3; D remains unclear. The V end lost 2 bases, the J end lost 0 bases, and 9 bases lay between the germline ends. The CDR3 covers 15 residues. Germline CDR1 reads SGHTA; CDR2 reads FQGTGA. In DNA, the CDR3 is TGTGCCAGCAGCTTACAAGCGAGAAGCACAGATACGCAGTATTTT. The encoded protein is CASSLQARSTDTQYF.

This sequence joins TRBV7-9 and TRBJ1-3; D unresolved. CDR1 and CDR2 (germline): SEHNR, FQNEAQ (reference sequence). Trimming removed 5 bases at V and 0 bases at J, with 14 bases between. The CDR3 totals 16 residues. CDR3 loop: CASSQIRLNSGNTIYF. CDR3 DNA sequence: TGTGCCAGCAGCCAGATTAGACTGAACTCTGGAAACACCATATATTTT.

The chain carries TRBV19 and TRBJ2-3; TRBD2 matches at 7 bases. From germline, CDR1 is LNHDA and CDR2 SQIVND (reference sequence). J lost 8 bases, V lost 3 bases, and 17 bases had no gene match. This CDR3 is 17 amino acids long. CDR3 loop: CASSIVTSNGRWRTQYF. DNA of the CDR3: TGTGCCAGTAGTATCGTGACTAGCAACGGGAGATGGCGTACGCAGTATTTT. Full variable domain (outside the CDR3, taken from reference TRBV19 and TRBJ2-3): DGGITQSPKYLFRKEGQNVTLSCEQNLNHDAMYWYRQDPGQGLRLIYYSQIVNDFQKGDIAEGYSVSREKKESFPLTVTSAQKNPTAFYLCASSIVTSNGRWRTQYFGPGTRLTVL.

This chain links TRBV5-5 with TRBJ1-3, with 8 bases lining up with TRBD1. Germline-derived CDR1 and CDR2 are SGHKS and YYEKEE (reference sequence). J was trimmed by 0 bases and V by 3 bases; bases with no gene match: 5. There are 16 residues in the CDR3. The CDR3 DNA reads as TGTGCCAGCAGCTCCCAGGGGGCAAACTCTGGAAACACCATATATTTT. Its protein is CASSSQGANSGNTIYF.

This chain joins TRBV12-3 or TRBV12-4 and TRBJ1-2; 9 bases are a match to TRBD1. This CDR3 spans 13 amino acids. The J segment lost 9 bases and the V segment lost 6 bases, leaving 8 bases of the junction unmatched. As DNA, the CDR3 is TGTGCCAGCAGAGACGCGGGACAGGGTCGCTACACCTTC. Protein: CASRDAGQGRYTF.

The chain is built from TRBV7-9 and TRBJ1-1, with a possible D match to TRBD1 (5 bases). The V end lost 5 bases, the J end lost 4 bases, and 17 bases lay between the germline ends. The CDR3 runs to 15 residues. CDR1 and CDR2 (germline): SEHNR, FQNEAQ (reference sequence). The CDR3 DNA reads TGTGCCAGCAGCCCAGGGATTTGGAAAGGCACTGAAGCTTTCTTT. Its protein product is CASSPGIWKGTEAFF.

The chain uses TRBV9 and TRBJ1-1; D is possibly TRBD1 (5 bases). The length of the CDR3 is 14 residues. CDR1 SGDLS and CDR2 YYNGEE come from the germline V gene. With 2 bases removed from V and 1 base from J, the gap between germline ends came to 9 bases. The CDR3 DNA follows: TGTGCCAGCAGCGTTACTGGACAGAACACTGAAGCTTTCTTT. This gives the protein CASSVTGQNTEAFF. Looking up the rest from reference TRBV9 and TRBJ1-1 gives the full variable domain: DSGVTQTPKHLITATGQRVTLRCSPRSGDLSVYWYQQSLDQGLQFLIQYYNGEERAKGNILERFSAQQFPDLHSELNLSSLELGDSALYFCASSVTGQNTEAFFGQGTRLTVV.

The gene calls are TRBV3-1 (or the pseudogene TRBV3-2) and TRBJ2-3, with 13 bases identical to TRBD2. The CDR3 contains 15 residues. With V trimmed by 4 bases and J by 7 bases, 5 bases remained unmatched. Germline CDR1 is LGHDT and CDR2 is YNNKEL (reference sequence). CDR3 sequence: CASSRTSGSANTQYF. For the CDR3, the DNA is TGTGCCAGCAGCCGGACTAGCGGGAGTGCGAATACGCAGTATTTT.

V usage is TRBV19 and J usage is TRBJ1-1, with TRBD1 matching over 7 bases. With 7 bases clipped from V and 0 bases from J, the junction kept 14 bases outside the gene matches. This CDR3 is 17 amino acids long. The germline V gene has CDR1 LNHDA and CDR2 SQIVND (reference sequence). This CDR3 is CASTWTGFLGMNTEAFF. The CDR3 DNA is TGTGCCAGTACCTGGACAGGATTCTTGGGGATGAACACTGAAGCTTTCTTT.

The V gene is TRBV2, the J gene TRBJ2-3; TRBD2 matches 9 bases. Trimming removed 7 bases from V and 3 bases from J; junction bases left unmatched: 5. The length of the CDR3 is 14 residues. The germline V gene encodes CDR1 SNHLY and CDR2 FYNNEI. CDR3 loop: CASKVSGGTDTQYF. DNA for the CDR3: TGTGCCAGCAAGGTTAGCGGGGGAACAGATACGCAGTATTTT.

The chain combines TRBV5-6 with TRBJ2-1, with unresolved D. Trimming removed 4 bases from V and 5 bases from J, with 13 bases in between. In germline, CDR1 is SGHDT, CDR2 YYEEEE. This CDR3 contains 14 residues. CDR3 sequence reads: CASSLAQVNNEQFF. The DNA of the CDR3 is TGTGCCAGCAGCCTCGCGCAGGTAAACAATGAGCAGTTCTTC.

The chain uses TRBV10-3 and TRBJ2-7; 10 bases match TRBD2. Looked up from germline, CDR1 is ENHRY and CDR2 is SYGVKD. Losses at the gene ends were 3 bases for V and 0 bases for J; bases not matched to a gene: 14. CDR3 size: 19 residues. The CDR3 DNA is TGTGCCATCAGTGACCCCCCTGACGGACTAGCGGAGAGCTCCTACGAGCAGTACTTC. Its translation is CAISDPPDGLAESSYEQYF.

Here the CDR3 DNA reads TGTGCCACCAGTGATTTGCTGTCGCGGACGCAGTATTTT. It codes for CATSDLLSRTQYF. The J gene is TRBJ2-3, the V gene TRBV24-1; D uncertain. The CDR3 length is 13 residues. V was cut by 0 bases and J by 9 bases, with 9 bases left in between. In germline, CDR1 is KGHDR, CDR2 SFDVKD.

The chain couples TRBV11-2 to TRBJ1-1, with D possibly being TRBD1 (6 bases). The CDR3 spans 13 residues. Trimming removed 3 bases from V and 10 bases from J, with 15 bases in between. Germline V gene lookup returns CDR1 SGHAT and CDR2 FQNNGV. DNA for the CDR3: TGTGCCAGCAGCTTGGGCAGGGGAATGGGAGCTTTCTTT. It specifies CASSLGRGMGAFF.

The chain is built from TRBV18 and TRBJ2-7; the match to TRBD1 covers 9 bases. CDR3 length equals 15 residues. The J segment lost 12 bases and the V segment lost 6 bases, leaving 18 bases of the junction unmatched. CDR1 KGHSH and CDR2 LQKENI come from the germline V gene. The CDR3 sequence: CASSSVRDRVLRAYF. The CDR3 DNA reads TGTGCCAGCTCGTCCGTTAGGGACAGGGTACTCCGTGCGTACTTC.

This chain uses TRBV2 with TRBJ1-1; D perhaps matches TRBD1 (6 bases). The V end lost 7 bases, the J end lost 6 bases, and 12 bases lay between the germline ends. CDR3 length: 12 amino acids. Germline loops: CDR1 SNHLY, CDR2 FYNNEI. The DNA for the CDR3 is TGTGCCAGCACCCGGACAGCCGCTGAAGCTTTCTTT. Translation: CASTRTAAEAFF.

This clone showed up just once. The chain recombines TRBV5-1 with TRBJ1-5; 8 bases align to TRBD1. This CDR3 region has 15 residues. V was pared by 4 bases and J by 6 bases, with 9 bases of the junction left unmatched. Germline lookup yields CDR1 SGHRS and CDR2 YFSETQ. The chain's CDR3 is CASSLTGESGQPQHF. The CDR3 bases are TGCGCCAGCAGCCTGACAGGGGAATCCGGTCAGCCCCAGCATTTT.

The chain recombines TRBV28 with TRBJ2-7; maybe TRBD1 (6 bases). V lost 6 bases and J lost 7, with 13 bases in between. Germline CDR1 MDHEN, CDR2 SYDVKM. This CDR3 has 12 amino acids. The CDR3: CASSQGIGEQYF. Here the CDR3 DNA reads TGTGCCAGCAGCCAGGGGATCGGGGAGCAGTACTTC.

This CDR3 reads CATSEQSNQPQHF. The CDR3 DNA follows: TGTGCCACCAGCGAACAAAGCAATCAGCCCCAGCATTTT. The V call is TRBV15, the J call TRBJ1-5; D not certain. This CDR3 is built from 13 residues. Germline assignment: CDR1 LNHNV and CDR2 YYDKDF (reference sequence). The V gene lost 5 bases and the J gene lost 1 base, with 6 bases spanning the gap.

CDR3 in DNA: TGTGCCAGCAAGGGCAGGGGGCTTTATGAGCAGTTCTTC. Encoded protein: CASKGRGLYEQFF. The V and J genes are TRBV12-3 or TRBV12-4 and TRBJ2-1, with 8 bases identical to TRBD1. The CDR3 is 13 amino acids. Trimming took 7 bases from V and 8 from J; bases not matched to a gene: 7.

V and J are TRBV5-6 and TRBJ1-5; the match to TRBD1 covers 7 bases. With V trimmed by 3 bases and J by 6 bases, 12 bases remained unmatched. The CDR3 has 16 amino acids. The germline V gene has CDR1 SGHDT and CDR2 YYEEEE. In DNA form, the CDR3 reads TGTGCCAGCAGCTGGAGCCAGGGGGGAGATCTTCAGCCCCAGCATTTT. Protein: CASSWSQGGDLQPQHF.

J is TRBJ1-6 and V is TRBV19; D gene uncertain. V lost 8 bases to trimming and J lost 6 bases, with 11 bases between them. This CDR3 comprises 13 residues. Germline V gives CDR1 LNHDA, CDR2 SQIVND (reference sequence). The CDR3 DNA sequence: TGTGCCAGTCGAGCGGACCGTAATTCACCCCTCCACTTT. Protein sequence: CASRADRNSPLHF.

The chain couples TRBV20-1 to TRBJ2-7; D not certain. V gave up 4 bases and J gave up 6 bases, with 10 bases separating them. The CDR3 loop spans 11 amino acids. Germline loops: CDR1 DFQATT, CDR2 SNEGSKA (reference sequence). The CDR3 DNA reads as TGCAGTGCTAAGGTGGGCCTCGAGCAGTACTTC. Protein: CSAKVGLEQYF.

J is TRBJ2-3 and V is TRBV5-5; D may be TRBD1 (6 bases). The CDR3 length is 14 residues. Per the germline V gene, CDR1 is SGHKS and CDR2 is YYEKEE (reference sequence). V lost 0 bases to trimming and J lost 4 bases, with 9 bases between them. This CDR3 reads CASSLAAGADTQYF. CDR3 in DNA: TGTGCCAGCAGCTTGGCGGCAGGGGCAGATACGCAGTATTTT. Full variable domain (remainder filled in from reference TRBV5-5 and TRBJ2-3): DAGVTQSPTHLIKTRGQQVTLRCSPISGHKSVSWYQQVLGQGPQFIFQYYEKEERGRGNFPDRFSARQFPNYSSELNVNALLLGDSALYLCASSLAAGADTQYFGPGTRLTVL.

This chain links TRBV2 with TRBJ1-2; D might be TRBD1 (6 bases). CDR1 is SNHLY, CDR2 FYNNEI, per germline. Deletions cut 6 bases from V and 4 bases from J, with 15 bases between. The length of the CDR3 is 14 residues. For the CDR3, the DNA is TGTGCCAGCAGGCCGGGACAACGTCGCTATGGCTACACCTTC. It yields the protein CASRPGQRRYGYTF.